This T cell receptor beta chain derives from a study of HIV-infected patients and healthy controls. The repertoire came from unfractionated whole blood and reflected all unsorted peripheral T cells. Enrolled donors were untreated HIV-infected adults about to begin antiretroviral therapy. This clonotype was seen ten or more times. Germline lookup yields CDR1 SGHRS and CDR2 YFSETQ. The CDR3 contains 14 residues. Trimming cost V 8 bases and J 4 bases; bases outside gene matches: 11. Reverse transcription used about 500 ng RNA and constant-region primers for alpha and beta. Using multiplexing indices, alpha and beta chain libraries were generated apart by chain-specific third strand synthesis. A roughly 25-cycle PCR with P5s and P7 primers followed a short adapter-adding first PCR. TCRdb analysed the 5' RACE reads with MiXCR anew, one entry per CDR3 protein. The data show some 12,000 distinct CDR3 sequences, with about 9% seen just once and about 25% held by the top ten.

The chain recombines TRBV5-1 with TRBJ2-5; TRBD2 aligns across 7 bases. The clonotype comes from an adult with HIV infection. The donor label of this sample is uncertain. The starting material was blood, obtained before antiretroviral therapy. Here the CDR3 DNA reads TGCGCCAGTCAGAGCGGGACTACCCGAGAGACCCAGTACTTC. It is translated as CASQSGTTRETQYF. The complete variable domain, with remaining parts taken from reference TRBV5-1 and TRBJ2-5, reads KAGVTQTPRYLIKTRGQQVTLSCSPISGHRSVSWYQQTPGQGLQFLFEYFSETQRNKGNFPGRFSGRQFSNSRSEMNVSTLELGDSALYLCASQSGTTRETQYFGPGTRLLVL.